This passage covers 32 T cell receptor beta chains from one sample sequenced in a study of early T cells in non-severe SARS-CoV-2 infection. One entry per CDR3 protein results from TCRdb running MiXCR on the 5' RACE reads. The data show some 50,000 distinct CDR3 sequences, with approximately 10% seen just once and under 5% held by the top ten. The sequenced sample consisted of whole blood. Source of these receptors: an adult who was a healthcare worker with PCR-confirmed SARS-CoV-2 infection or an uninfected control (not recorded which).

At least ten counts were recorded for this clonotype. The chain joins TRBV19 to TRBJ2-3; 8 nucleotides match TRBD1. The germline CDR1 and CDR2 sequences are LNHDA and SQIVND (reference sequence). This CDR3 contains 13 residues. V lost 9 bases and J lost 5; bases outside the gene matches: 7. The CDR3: CASGQGWVDTQYF. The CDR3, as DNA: TGTGCCAGCGGACAGGGTTGGGTAGATACGCAGTATTTT.

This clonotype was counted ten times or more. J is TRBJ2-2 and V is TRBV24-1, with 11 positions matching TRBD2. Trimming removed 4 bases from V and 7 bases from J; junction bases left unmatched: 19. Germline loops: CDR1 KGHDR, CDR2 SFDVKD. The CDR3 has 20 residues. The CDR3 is CATSESITDTSGRNHGELFF. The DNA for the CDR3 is TGTGCCACCAGTGAGTCCATCACTGATACTAGCGGGAGAAACCACGGGGAGCTGTTTTTT.

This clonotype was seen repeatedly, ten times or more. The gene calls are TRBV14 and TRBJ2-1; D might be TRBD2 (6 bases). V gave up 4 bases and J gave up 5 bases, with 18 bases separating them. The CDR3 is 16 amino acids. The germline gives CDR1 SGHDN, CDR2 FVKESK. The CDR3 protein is CASSRWGTSYNNEQFF. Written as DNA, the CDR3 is TGTGCCAGCAGCCGATGGGGAACTAGCTACAACAATGAGCAGTTCTTC.

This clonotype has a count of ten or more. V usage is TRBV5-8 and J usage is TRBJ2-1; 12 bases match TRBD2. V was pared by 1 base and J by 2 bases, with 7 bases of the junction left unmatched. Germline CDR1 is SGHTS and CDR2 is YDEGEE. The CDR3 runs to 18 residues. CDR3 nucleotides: TGTGCCAGCAGCTTGTATCCTAGCGGGGGGGCGCCCTACAATGAGCAGTTCTTC. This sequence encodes CASSLYPSGGAPYNEQFF. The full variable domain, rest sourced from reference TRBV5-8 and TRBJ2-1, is EAGVTQSPTHLIKTRGQQATLRCSPISGHTSVYWYQQALGLGLQFLLWYDEGEERNRGNFPPRFSGRQFPNYSSELNVNALELEDSALYLCASSLYPSGGAPYNEQFFGPGTRLTVL.

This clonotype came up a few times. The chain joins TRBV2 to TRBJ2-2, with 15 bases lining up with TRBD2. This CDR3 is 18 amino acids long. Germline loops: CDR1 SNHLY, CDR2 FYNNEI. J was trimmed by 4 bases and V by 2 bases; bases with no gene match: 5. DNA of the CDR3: TGTGCCAGCAGTGAATGGGGGACTAGCGGGAGGACCACCGGGGAGCTGTTTTTT. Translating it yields CASSEWGTSGRTTGELFF.

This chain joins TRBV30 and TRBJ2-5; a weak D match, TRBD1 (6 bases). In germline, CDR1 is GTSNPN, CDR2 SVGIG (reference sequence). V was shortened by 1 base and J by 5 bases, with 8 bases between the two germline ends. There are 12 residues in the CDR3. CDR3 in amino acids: CAWSGQGETQYF. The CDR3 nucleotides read TGTGCCTGGAGTGGCCAGGGGGAGACCCAGTACTTC.

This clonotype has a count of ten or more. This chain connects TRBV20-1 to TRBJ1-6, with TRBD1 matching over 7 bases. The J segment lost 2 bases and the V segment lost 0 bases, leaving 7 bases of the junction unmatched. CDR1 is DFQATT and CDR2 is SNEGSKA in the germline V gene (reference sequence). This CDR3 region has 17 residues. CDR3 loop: CSARDLAGGTYNSPLHF. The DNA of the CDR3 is TGCAGTGCTAGAGATTTGGCAGGGGGAACCTATAATTCACCCCTCCACTTT.

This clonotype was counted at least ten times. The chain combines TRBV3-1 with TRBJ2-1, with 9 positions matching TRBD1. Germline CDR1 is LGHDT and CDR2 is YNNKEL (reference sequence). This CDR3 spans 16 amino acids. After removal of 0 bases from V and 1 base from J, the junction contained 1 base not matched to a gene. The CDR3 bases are TGTGCCAGCAGCCAAGAAGGGACAGGGTCCTACAATGAGCAGTTCTTC. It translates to CASSQEGTGSYNEQFF.

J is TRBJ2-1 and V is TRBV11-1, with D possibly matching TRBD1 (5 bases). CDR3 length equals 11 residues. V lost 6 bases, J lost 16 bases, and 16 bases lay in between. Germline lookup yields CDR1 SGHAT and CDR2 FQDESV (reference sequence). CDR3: CASSLGLVLFF. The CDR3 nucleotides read TGTGCCAGCAGTCTGGGGCTAGTCCTCTTCTTC.

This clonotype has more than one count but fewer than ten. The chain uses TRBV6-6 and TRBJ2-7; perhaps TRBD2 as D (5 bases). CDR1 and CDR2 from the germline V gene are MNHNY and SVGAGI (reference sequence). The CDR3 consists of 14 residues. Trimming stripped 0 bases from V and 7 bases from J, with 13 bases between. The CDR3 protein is CASSYSQFGGEQYF. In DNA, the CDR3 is TGTGCCAGCAGTTACTCGCAATTCGGCGGGGAGCAGTACTTC.

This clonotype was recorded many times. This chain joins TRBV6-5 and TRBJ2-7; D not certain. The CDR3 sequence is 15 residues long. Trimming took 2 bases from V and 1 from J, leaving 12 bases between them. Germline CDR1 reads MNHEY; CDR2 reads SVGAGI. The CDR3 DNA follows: TGTGCCAGCAGTTACAAAGGTGACCTTTCCTACGAGCAGTACTTC. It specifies CASSYKGDLSYEQYF.

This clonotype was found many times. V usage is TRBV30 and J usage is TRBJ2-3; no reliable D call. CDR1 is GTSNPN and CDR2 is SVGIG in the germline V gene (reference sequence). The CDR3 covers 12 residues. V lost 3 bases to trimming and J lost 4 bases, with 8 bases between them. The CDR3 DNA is TGTGCCTGGAGCGTGGGCCCAGATACGCAGTATTTT. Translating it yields CAWSVGPDTQYF.

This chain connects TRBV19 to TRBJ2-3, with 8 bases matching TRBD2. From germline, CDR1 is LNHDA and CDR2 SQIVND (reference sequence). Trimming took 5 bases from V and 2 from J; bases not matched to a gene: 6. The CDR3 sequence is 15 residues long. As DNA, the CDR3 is TGTGCCAGTAGTGCCAGCGGGGGAAACACAGATACGCAGTATTTT. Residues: CASSASGGNTDTQYF.

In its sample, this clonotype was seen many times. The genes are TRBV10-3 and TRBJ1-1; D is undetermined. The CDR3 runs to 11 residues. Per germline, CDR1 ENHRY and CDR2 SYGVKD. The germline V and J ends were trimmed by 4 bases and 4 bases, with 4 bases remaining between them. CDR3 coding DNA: TGTGCCATCAGTGGGGCCACTGAAGCTTTCTTT. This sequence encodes CAISGATEAFF.

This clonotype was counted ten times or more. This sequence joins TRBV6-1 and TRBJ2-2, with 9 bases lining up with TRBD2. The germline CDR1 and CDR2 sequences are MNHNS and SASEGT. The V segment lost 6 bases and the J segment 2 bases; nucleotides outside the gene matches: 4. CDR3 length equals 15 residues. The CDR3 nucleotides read TGTGCCAGCAGAGTGGGACTAGCAAACACCGGGGAGCTGTTTTTT. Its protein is CASRVGLANTGELFF.

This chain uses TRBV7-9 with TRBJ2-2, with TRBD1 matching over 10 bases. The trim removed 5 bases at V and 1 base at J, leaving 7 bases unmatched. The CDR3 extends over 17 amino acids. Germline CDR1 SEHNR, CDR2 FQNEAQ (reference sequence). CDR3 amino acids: CASSRDRGLVNTGELFF. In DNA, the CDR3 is TGTGCCAGCAGCCGAGACAGGGGGCTCGTGAACACCGGGGAGCTGTTTTTT.

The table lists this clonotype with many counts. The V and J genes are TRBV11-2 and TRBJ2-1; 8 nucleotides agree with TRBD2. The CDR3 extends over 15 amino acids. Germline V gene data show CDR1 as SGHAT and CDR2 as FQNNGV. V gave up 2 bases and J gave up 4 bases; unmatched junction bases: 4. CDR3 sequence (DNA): TGTGCCAGCAGCTTAACTAGCGGTGGATACAATGAGCAGTTCTTC. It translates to CASSLTSGGYNEQFF.

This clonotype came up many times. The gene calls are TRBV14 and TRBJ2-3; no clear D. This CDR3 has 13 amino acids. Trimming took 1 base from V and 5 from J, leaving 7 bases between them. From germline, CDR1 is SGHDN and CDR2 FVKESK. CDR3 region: CASSQVTQDTQYF. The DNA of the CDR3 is TGTGCCAGCAGCCAAGTGACCCAAGATACGCAGTATTTT.

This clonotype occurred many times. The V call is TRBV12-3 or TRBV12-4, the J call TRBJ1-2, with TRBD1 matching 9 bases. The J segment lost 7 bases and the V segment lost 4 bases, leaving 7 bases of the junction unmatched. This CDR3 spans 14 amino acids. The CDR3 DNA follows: TGTGCCAGCAGTTATACAGGGGGCTCTGTTGGCTACACCTTC. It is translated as CASSYTGGSVGYTF.

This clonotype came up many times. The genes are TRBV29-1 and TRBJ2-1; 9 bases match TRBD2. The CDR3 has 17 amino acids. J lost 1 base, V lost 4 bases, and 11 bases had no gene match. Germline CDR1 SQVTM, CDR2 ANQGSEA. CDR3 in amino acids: CSVAFSLAGLSYNEQFF. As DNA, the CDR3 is TGCAGCGTTGCCTTCTCCCTAGCGGGACTATCCTACAATGAGCAGTTCTTC.

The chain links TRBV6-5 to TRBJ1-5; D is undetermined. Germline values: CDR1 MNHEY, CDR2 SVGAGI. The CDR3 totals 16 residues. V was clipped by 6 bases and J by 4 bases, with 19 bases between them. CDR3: CASSQYGPDGNQPQHF. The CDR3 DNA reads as TGTGCCAGCAGCCAATACGGGCCCGACGGTAATCAGCCCCAGCATTTT.

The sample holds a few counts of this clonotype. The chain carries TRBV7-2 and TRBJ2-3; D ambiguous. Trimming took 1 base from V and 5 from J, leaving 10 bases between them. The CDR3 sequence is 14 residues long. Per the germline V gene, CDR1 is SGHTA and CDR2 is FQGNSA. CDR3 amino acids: CASSLDDFGDTQYF. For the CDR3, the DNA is TGTGCCAGCAGCTTAGATGACTTCGGAGATACGCAGTATTTT.

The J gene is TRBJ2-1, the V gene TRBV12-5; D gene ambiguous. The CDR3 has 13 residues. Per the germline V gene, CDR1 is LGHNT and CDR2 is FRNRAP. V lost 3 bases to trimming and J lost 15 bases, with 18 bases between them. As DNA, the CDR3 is TGTGCTAGTGGTTTACCTCCCCCCTCGGTTCCGTTCTTC. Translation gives CASGLPPPSVPFF.

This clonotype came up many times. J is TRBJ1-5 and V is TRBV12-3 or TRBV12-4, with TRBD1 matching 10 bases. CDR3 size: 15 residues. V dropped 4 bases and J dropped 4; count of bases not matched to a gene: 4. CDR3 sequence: CASSSGTGVNQPQHF. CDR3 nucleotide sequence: TGTGCCAGCAGTTCCGGGACAGGGGTAAATCAGCCCCAGCATTTT.

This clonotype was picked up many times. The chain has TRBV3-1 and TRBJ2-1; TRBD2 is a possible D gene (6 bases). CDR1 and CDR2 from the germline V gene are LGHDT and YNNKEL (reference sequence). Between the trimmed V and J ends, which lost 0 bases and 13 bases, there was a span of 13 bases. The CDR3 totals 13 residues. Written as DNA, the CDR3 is TGTGCCAGCAGCCAAGATGCGAGCGGGTACCAGTTCTTC. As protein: CASSQDASGYQFF.

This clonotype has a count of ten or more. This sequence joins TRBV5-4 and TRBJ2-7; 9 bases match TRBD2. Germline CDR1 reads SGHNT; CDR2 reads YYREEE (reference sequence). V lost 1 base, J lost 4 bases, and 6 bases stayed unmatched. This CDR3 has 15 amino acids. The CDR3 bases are TGTGCCAGCAGCTTGACTGCGGGAGGGCCTTACGAGCAGTACTTC. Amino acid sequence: CASSLTAGGPYEQYF.

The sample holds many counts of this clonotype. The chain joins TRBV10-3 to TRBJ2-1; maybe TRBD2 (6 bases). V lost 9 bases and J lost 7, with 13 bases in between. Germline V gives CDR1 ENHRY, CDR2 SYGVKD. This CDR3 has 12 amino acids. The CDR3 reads CAIRTGGNEQFF. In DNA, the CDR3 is TGTGCCATAAGAACTGGGGGGAATGAGCAGTTCTTC.

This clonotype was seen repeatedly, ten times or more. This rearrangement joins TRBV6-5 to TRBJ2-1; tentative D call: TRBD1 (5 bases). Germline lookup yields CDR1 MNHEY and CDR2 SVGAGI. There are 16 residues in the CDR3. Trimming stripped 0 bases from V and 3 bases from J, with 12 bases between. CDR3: CASSYSRTGLYNEQFF. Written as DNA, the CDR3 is TGTGCCAGCAGTTACTCGAGAACAGGCCTCTACAATGAGCAGTTCTTC.

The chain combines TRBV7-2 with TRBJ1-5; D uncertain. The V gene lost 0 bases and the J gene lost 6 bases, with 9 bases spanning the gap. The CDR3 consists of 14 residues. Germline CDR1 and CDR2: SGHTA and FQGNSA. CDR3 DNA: TGTGCCAGCAGCTTAGCGCTTACGGCTCAGCCCCAGCATTTT. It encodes CASSLALTAQPQHF.

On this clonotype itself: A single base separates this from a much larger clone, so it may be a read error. The CDR3, as DNA: TGCAGTGCTAGAGACGGGGGCGACGGAAACACCATATATTTT. This encodes CSARDGGDGNTIYF. V is TRBV20-1 and J is TRBJ1-3; possibly TRBD1 for D (6 bases). The CDR3 covers 14 residues. V was clipped by 0 bases and J by 4 bases, with 10 bases between them. Germline values: CDR1 DFQATT, CDR2 SNEGSKA (reference sequence).

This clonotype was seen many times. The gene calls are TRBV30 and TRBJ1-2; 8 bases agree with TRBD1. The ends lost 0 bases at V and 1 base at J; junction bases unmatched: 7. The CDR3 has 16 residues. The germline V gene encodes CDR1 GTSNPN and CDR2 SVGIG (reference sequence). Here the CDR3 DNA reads TGTGCCTGGAGTGTAGGGACAGGAATATTTAACTATGGCTACACCTTC. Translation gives CAWSVGTGIFNYGYTF.

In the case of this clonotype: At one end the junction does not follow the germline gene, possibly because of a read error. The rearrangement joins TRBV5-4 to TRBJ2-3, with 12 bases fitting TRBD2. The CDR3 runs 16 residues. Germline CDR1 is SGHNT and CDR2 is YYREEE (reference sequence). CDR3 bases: TGTGCCAGCAGCTTCAGACTAGCGGGGGCTACAGATATGCAGTATTTT. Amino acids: CASSFRLAGATDMQYF.